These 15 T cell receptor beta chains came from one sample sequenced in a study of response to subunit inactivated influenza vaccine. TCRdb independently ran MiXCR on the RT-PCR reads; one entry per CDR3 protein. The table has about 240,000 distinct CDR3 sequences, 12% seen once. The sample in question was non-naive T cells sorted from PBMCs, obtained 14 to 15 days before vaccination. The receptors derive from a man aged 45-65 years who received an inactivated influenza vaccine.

The CDR3 protein is CAISETGHSYEQYF. The CDR3 nucleotides read TGTGCCATCAGTGAGACAGGGCACTCCTACGAGCAGTACTTC. The chain employs TRBV10-3 and TRBJ2-7, with a tentative D call TRBD1 (6 bases). Germline loops: CDR1 ENHRY, CDR2 SYGVKD. This CDR3 contains 14 residues. Deletions cut 2 bases from V and 0 bases from J, with 8 bases between.

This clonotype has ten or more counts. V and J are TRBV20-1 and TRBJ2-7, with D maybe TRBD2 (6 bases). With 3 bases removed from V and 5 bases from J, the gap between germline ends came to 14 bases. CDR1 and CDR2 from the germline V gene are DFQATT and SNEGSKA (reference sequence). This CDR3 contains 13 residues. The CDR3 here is CSASGGEVDEQYF. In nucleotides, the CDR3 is TGCAGTGCTAGTGGTGGGGAGGTCGACGAGCAGTACTTC.

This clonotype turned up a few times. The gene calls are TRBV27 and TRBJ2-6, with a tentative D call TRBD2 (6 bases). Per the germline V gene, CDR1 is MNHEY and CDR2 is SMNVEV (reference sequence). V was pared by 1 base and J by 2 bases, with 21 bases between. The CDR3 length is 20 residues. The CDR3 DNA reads TGTGCCAGCAGTTTATTCAGCGGCAGTCTGGCGGGACCTGGGGCCAACGTCCTGACTTTC. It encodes CASSLFSGSLAGPGANVLTF.

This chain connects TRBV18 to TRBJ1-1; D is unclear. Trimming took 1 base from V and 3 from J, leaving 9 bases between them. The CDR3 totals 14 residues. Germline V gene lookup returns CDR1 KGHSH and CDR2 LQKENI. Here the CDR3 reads CASSPQGLDTEAFF. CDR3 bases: TGTGCCAGCTCACCACAGGGCCTAGACACTGAAGCTTTCTTT.

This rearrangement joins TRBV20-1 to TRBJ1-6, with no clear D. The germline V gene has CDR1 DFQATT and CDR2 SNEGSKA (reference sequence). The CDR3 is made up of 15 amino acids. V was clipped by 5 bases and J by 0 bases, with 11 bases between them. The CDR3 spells CSAGKRSSYNSPLHF. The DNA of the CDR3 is TGCAGTGCTGGAAAAAGGAGCTCCTATAATTCACCCCTCCACTTT.

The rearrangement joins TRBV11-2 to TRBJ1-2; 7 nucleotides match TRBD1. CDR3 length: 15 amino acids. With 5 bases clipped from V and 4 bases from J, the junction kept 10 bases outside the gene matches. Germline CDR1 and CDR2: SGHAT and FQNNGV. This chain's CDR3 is CASSIRQGIFYGYTF. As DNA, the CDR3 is TGTGCCAGCAGCATTCGACAGGGAATCTTCTATGGCTACACCTTC. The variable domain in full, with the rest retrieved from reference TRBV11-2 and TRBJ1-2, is EAGVAQSPRYKIIEKRQSVAFWCNPISGHATLYWYQQILGQGPKLLIQFQNNGVVDDSQLPKDRFSAERLKGVDSTLKIQPAKLEDSAVYLCASSIRQGIFYGYTFGSGTRLTVV.

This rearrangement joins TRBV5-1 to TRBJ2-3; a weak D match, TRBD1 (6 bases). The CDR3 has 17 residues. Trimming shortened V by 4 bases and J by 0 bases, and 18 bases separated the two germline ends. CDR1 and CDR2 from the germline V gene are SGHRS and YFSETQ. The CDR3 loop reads CASSPRPGQLSTDTQYF. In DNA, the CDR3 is TGCGCCAGCAGCCCTCGACCTGGACAGTTAAGCACAGATACGCAGTATTTT. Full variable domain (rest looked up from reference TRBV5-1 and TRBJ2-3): KAGVTQTPRYLIKTRGQQVTLSCSPISGHRSVSWYQQTPGQGLQFLFEYFSETQRNKGNFPGRFSGRQFSNSRSEMNVSTLELGDSALYLCASSPRPGQLSTDTQYFGPGTRLTVL.

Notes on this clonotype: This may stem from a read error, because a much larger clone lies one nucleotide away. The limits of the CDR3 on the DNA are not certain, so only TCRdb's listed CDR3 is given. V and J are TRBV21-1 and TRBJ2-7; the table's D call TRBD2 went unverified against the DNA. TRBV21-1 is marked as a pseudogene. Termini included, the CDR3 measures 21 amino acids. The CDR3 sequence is CANSKALSVAGGTSGTYEQYF.

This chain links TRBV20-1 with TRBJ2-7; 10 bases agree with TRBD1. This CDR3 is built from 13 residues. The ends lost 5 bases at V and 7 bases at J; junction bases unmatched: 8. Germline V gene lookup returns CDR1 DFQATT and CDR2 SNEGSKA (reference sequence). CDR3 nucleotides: TGCAGTGCTGAGGACAGGGGGACGGGTGAGCAGTACTTC. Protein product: CSAEDRGTGEQYF.

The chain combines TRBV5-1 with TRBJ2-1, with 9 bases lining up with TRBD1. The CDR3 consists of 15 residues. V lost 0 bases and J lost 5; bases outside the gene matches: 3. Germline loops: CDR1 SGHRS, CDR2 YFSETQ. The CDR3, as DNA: TGCGCCAGCAGCTTGGGGACAGGGGCTAACAATGAGCAGTTCTTC. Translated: CASSLGTGANNEQFF.

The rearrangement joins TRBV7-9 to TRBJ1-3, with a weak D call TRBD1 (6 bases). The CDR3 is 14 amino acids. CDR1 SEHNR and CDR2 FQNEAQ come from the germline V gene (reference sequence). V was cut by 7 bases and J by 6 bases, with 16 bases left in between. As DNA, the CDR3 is TGTGCCAGCACCGTTCGGACAGCGCAAAACACCATATATTTT. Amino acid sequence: CASTVRTAQNTIYF.

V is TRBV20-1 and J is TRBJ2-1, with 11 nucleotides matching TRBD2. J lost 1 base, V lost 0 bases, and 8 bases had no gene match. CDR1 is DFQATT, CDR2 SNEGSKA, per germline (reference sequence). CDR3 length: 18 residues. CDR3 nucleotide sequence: TGCAGTGCTAGAGAACTAGCGGGAGTAATGGTATCCTACAATGAGCAGTTCTTC. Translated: CSARELAGVMVSYNEQFF.

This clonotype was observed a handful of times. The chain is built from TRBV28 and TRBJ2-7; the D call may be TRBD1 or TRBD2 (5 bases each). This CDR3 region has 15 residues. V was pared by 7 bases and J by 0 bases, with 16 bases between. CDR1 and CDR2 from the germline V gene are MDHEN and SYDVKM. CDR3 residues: CASTPGPWDSYEQYF. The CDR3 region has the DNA TGTGCCAGCACACCGGGGCCATGGGACTCCTACGAGCAGTACTTC.

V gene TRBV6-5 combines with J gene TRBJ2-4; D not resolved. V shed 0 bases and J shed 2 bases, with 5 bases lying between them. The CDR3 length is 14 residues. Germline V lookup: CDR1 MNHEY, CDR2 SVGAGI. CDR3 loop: CASSYSGSKNIQYF. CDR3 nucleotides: TGTGCCAGCAGTTACTCTGGGTCCAAAAACATTCAGTACTTC.

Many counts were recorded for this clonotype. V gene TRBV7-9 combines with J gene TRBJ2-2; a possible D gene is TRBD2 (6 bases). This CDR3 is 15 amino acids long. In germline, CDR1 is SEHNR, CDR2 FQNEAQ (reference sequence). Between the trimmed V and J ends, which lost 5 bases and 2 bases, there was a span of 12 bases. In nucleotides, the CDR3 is TGTGCCAGCAGCCTCGGGACTTTCAACACCGGGGAGCTGTTTTTT. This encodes CASSLGTFNTGELFF.